This T cell receptor (beta chain) derives from a study of cytomegalovirus exposure and HLA in healthy donors. PCR primers comprised 60 Vbeta and 13 Jbeta primers. Generated by immunoSEQ multiplex PCR, the TCRdb table keeps only in-frame clones and is missing some. Found here are 200,000 to 250,000 clones, 82% of them singletons; the top ten hold 2.5% to 3.5%. This CDR3 is 18 amino acids long. Germline-derived CDR1 and CDR2 are SGHTS and YDEGEE. Trimming left V 4 bases short and J 1 base short, with 20 bases between. On this clone: Its antigen is undetermined.

Points from the study as a whole: As a later analysis showed, a missense DCLRE1C variant was linked to trimming of TCR beta V- and J-genes.

The chain carries TRBV5-8 and TRBJ2-2; D is uncertain. The sequenced material came from PBMCs. This clonotype was sampled from a woman in her 40s in good health and CMV-seronegative. CDR3 in amino acids: CASSPSLFRPENTGELFF. The CDR3 DNA reads as TGTGCCAGCAGCCCCTCTTTGTTCAGGCCTGAGAACACCGGGGAGCTGTTTTTT.